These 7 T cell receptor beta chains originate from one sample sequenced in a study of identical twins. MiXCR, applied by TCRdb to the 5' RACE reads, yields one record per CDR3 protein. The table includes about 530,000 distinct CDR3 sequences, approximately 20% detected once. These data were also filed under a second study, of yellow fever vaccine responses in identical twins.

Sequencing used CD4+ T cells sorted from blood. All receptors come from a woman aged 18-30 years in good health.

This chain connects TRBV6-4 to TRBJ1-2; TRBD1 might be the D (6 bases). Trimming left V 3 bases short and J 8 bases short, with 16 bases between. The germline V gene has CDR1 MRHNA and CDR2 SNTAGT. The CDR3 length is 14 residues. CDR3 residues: CASSEETGVRGYTF. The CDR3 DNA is TGTGCCAGCAGTGAGGAGACAGGAGTGCGGGGCTACACCTTC.

The CDR3 DNA reads as TGCAGCGCCCCGAGGCCGGACAGAACCAATGAGCAGTTCTTC. This encodes CSAPRPDRTNEQFF. V and J are TRBV29-1 and TRBJ2-1; possible D gene TRBD1, 6 bases. The V end was cut by 7 bases, the J end by 6 bases, with 19 bases between. Germline V gives CDR1 SQVTM, CDR2 ANQGSEA. This CDR3 comprises 14 residues.

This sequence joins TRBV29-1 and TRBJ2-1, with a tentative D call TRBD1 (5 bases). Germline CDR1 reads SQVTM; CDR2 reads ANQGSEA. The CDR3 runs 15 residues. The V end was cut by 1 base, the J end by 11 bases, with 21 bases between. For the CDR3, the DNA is TGCAGCGTTGAAGGGCAGGGCCTCAACCCGGGCAAGCAGTTCTTC. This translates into CSVEGQGLNPGKQFF.

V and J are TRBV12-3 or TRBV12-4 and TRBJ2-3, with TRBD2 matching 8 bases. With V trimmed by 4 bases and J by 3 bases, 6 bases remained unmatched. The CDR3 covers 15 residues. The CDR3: CASSSTAGVTDTQYF. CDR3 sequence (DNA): TGTGCCAGCAGTTCTACAGCGGGAGTGACAGATACGCAGTATTTT.

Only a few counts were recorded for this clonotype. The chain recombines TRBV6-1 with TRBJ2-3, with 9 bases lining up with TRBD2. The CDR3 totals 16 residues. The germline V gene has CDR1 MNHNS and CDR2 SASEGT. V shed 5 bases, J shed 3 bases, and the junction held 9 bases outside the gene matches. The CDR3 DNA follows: TGTGCCAGCAGTAGGGCGGGAGGGCCAAGAACAGATACGCAGTATTTT. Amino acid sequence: CASSRAGGPRTDTQYF.

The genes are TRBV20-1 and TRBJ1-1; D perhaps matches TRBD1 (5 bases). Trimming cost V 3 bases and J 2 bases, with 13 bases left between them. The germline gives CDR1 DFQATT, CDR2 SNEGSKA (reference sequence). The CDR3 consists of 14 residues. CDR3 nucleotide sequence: TGCAGTGCTAGGGGGTCAGGGCGTAACACTGAAGCTTTCTTT. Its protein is CSARGSGRNTEAFF.

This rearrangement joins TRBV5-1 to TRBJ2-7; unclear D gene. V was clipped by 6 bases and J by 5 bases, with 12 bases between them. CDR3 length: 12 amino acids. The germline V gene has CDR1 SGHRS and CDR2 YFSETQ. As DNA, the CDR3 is TGCGCCAGCAAGTCGGAGTGGGACGAGCAGTACGTC. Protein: CASKSEWDEQYV.